The 8 T cell receptor beta chains below come from one sample, sequenced in a study of cytomegalovirus exposure and HLA in healthy donors. The PCR employed 60 Vbeta primers together with 13 Jbeta primers. The table came from immunoSEQ multiplex PCR; TCRdb's copy has only in-frame clones and leaves some out. The sample includes 150,000 to 200,000 clones, roughly 85% seen only once; the top ten take under 3%. The sequenced sample was PBMCs. All receptors derive from a woman between 45 and 60 years old in good health and CMV-seronegative.

The chain combines TRBV5-1 with TRBJ2-5; 7 bases match TRBD1. From germline, CDR1 is SGHRS and CDR2 YFSETQ. The length of the CDR3 is 14 residues. V gave up 4 bases and J gave up 1 base; unmatched junction bases: 4. This CDR3 is CASSLGDSQETQYF. In nucleotides, the CDR3 is TGCGCCAGCAGCCTAGGGGACAGCCAAGAGACCCAGTACTTC. The full variable domain, its missing parts supplied by reference TRBV5-1 and TRBJ2-5, is KAGVTQTPRYLIKTRGQQVTLSCSPISGHRSVSWYQQTPGQGLQFLFEYFSETQRNKGNFPGRFSGRQFSNSRSEMNVSTLELGDSALYLCASSLGDSQETQYFGPGTRLLVL.

The chain joins TRBV6-1 to TRBJ1-2; D not resolved. V shed 8 bases and J shed 0 bases, with 10 bases lying between them. This CDR3 has 13 residues. Germline V lookup: CDR1 MNHNS, CDR2 SASEGT. The CDR3 DNA sequence: TGTGCCAGCTCCCCTAATACTAACTATGGCTACACCTTC. Translated, it gives CASSPNTNYGYTF.

The gene calls are TRBV19 and TRBJ1-5, with D possibly matching TRBD1 (6 bases). CDR3 length equals 16 residues. Between the trimmed V and J ends, which lost 5 bases and 0 bases, there was a span of 14 bases. Germline V gene sequence: CDR1 LNHDA, CDR2 SQIVND (reference sequence). In nucleotides, the CDR3 is TGTGCCAGTAGTGTACAGGGTGGATATAGCAATCAGCCCCAGCATTTT. This sequence encodes CASSVQGGYSNQPQHF.

This clone was found once. J is TRBJ2-7 and V is TRBV7-2; TRBD1 matches at 7 bases. With 4 bases clipped from V and 3 bases from J, the junction kept 3 bases outside the gene matches. Germline assignment: CDR1 SGHTA and CDR2 FQGNSA. This CDR3 has 13 residues. The CDR3 nucleotides are TGTGCCAGCAGCTCCAGGGACAGCTACGAGCAGTACTTC. Amino acids: CASSSRDSYEQYF. Based on the CDR3 plus reference TRBV7-2 and TRBJ2-7, the full variable domain is GAGVSQSPSNKVTEKGKDVELRCDPISGHTALYWYRQSLGQGLEFLIYFQGNSAPDKSGLPSDRFSAERTGGSVSTLTIQRTQQEDSAVYLCASSSRDSYEQYFGPGTRLTVT.

Turning to this clone: The sample has other DNA sequences that encode this CDR3 too. CDR3 coding DNA: TGTGCCAGCAGTGAAAGGGGGGGGTATTCAGAGACCCAGTACTTC. Encoded protein: CASSERGGYSETQYF. The chain carries TRBV2 and TRBJ2-5, with D possibly being TRBD2 (7 bases). The CDR3 runs 15 residues. Trimming took 2 bases from V and 4 from J, leaving 14 bases between them. CDR1 and CDR2 (germline): SNHLY, FYNNEI.

This chain joins TRBV14 and TRBJ2-1, with D perhaps matching TRBD2 (6 bases). Germline loops: CDR1 SGHDN, CDR2 FVKESK. V was trimmed by 0 bases and J by 3 bases, leaving 18 bases between them. CDR3 length: 18 amino acids. CDR3 coding DNA: TGTGCCAGCAGCCAAGAAAGTATGGGGGGACTTATCTACAATGAGCAGTTCTTC. Translated: CASSQESMGGLIYNEQFF.

The chain employs TRBV18 and TRBJ2-7, with 7 bases identical to TRBD2. This CDR3 is 15 amino acids long. The germline V gene encodes CDR1 KGHSH and CDR2 LQKENI. V lost 3 bases to trimming and J lost 6 bases; unmatched junction nucleotides: 11. CDR3 loop: CASSPAELAISEQYF. CDR3 sequence (DNA): TGTGCCAGCTCACCTGCCGAACTAGCGATCTCCGAGCAGTACTTC. The variable domain in full, with the rest retrieved from reference TRBV18 and TRBJ2-7, is NAGVMQNPRHLVRRRGQEARLRCSPMKGHSHVYWYRQLPEEGLKFMVYLQKENIIDESGMPKERFSAEFPKEGPSILRIQQVVRGDSAAYFCASSPAELAISEQYFGPGTRLTVT.

The chain is built from TRBV2 and TRBJ1-2; no clear D. CDR3 length: 13 amino acids. Germline V lookup: CDR1 SNHLY, CDR2 FYNNEI. Deletions cut 3 bases from V and 4 bases from J, with 9 bases between. The CDR3 nucleotides are TGTGCCAGCAGTGAGTCCGGCGGCTATGGCTACACCTTC. Protein sequence: CASSESGGYGYTF.